This TCR beta chain was sequenced during a study of T cells after yellow fever vaccination. Study as a whole: Preparation used SMART-Seq v4 Ultra Low Input for the low-cell-number fractions.

This clonotype came up a few times. Its target is not known. General study findings and limits: In post-booster samples, most primary-vaccination clones reappeared (about 97% CD4, roughly 88% CD8).

As TCR cDNA was made by 5'RACE template switching, a universal primer site and UMIs were added. TCRdb re-derived calls from the 5' RACE reads in MiXCR, one entry per CDR3 protein. In the table there are some 600,000 distinct CDR3 sequences, around 16% of which are singletons. V was pared by 6 bases and J by 3 bases, with 15 bases between. Germline V gene data show CDR1 as MNHEY and CDR2 as SVGAGI. This CDR3 comprises 15 residues. Sample: PBMCs, taken roughly 5 days after the first yellow fever vaccination. The source is a man younger than 35 who received the YFV17D yellow fever vaccine. This sequence joins TRBV6-5 and TRBJ1-3; tentative D call: TRBD1 (5 bases). The CDR3 spells CASRAGVSGGNTIYF. In DNA, the CDR3 is TGTGCCAGCAGGGCGGGGGTTTCTGGTGGAAACACCATATATTTT.